One T cell receptor beta chain is described in this entry. Antigen specificity is unknown. The data originate from a study of shared clonotypes between healthy human individuals. Study results and caveats: The four-donor shared clonotypes exceeded non-shared clonotypes in generation probability, with non-shared ones scoring lower.

Germline CDR1 and CDR2: SGDLS and YYNGEE. Trimming shortened V by 4 bases and J by 4 bases, and 12 bases separated the two germline ends. The CDR3 spans 15 residues. The repertoire was sequenced with immunoSEQ multiplex PCR; TCRdb's copy has only in-frame clones and lacks some. This sample has about 1.5 million clones, with 98% found just once. Source material: naive CD4+ T cells sorted from blood. The subset here: CD45RA+ positively selected. The source is a man aged 25 to 45 in good health. The rearrangement uses TRBV9 and TRBJ2-6; D not resolved. As DNA, the CDR3 is TGTGCCAGCAGCCTCAGGAACCTAGGGGCCAACGTCCTGACTTTC. It encodes CASSLRNLGANVLTF.